This T cell receptor (beta chain) was profiled in a study of breast tumors, draining lymph nodes, adjacent tissues (dated by TCRdb to the mid-2010s). Broadly, across the study: The study compared TCR beta repertoires across tumor, adjacent nontumor tissue and axillary lymph nodes from breast cancer patients. The study aimed to assess the relationships and possible T-cell exchange between tumor, surrounding tissue and draining lymph node repertoires in human breast cancer.

The axillary draining lymph nodes of breast cancer patients were the source of the lymph node samples. Paper-wide results and their limitations: The conclusion that tumor T cells originate in lymph nodes was framed as consistent with a hypothesis rather than directly demonstrated. Tumor and nontumor tissue repertoires were significantly more similar in luminal-like than in basal-like breast cancer. The data were considered consistent with the idea that most tumor T cells come from the lymph node and then expand in tumor tissue. Tumor T-cell repertoires showed less diversity than lymph node repertoires and more diversity than nontumor tissue repertoires, and tumor T-cell repertoires showed preferential V and J gene usage.

The instrument was an Illumina HiSeq 2000. Multiplex PCR amplification was used to build the TCR beta chain libraries. High-throughput sequencing was used to analyze the amplified TCR beta chain products. TCRdb reprocessed the public reads (quality trimming at Q25 with fastp, clone calling with MiXCR) and kept in-frame beta chains. Records with the same CDR3 protein are collapsed into one entry carrying the most frequent genes and DNA. The sample data list approximately 300,000 distinct CDR3 sequences, and around 31% of these were observed just once. The top ten constitute 1.1% of the sample. This clonotype has ten or more counts. Its antigen is unknown. Base qualities are not provided; no much larger clone lies one nucleotide away. Cut back by 0 bases and 1 base, the V and J ends lie 1 base apart. Reading from cysteine to phenylalanine, the CDR3 counts 11 amino acids. Kept here is only the CDR3 DNA, which spans 33 bases and is read in frame from base 1. CDR1 GTSNPN and CDR2 SVGIG were looked up in the germline V gene (reference sequence).

What was sequenced was axillary lymph node tissue. The rearranged segments are TRBV30 and TRBJ2-7, with an unclear D gene assignment. This clonotype was sampled from a female donor with breast cancer. Some clones in this sample may be carry-over from other donors' samples. The CDR3 here reads CAWSVSYEQYF. The DNA sequence is TGTGCCTGGAGTGTGTCCTACGAGCAGTACTTC.